One TCR beta chain is described in this entry. This sample is part of a study of shared T cell receptors in the human thymus. The assay was immunoSEQ multiplex PCR, and TCRdb's table has in-frame clones only and misses some. Here the sample spans about 540,000 clones, 75% to 85% being singletons. Germline values: CDR1 LGHNA, CDR2 YNFKEQ. Trimming removed 0 bases from V and 2 bases from J; junction bases left unmatched: 6. The CDR3 covers 18 residues. This sample was shared with a second study, whose subject was human thymus T cells. That study reports: Among the donors, all were healthy Finnish infants having corrective surgery for congenital heart defects. Thymus tissue was removed during corrective cardiac surgery. Thymic and blood repertoires appeared to carry a bias in their V and J gene usage. Thymic TCR repertoires of unrelated people reportedly overlapped highly.

Sequences were obtained from thymocytes. The rearrangement links TRBV4-2 to TRBJ2-4, with 11 bases matching TRBD2. This TCR came from a boy younger than two with a congenital heart defect. The CDR3 DNA is TGTGCCAGCAGCCAAGAGGTCTTAGCGGGAGGGCCCAAAAACATTCAGTACTTC. Encoded protein: CASSQEVLAGGPKNIQYF.